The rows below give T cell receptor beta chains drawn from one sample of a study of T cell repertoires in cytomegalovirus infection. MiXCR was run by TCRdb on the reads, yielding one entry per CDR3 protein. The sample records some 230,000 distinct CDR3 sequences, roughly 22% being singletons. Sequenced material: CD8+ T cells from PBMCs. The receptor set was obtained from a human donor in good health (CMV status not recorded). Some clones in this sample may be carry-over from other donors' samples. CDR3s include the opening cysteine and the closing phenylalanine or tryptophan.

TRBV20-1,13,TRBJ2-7,CSARDPAGVEQYF
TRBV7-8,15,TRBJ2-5,CASSWGLGGRETQYF
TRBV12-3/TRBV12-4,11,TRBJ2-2,CASSPDGELFF
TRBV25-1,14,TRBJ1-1,CASTPQGWNTEAFF
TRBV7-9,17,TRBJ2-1,CASSGGGGGARYNEQFF
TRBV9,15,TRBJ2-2,CASSGEGLVTGELFF
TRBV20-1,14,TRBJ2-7,CSARGGSLAYEQYF
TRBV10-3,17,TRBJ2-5,CAISGGGEGMIQETQYF
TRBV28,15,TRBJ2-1,CASSLWGTRYNEQFF
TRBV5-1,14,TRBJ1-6,CASTGNGYNSPLHF